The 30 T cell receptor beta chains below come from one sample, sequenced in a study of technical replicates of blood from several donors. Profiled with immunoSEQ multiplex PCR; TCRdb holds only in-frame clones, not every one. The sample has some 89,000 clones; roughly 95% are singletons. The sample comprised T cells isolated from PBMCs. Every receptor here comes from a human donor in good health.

The CDR3 here is CASRIDRGVKGYYGYTF. CDR3 nucleotides: TGTGCCAGTAGAATCGACAGAGGTGTTAAGGGCTACTATGGCTACACCTTC. The chain carries TRBV19 and TRBJ1-2; TRBD1 might be the D (5 bases). CDR3 size: 17 residues. V dropped 6 bases and J dropped 3 bases, with 23 bases sitting between them. Per germline, CDR1 LNHDA and CDR2 SQIVND (reference sequence). Variable domain in full (rest from reference TRBV19 and TRBJ1-2): DGGITQSPKYLFRKEGQNVTLSCEQNLNHDAMYWYRQDPGQGLRLIYYSQIVNDFQKGDIAEGYSVSREKKESFPLTVTSAQKNPTAFYLCASRIDRGVKGYYGYTFGSGTRLTVV.

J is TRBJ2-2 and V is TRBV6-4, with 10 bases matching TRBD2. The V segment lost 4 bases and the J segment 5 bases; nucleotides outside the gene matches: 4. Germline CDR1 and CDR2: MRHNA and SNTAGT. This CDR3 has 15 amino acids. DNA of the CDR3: TGTGCCAGCAGTGTACTAGCGGGAACTACCGGGGAGCTGTTTTTT. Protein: CASSVLAGTTGELFF.

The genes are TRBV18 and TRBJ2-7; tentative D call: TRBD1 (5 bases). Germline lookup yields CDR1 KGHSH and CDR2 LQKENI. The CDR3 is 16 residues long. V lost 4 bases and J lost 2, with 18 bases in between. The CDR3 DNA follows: TGTGCCAGCTCACTGAGCCGTGACAGTAACACCTACGAGCAGTACTTC. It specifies CASSLSRDSNTYEQYF.

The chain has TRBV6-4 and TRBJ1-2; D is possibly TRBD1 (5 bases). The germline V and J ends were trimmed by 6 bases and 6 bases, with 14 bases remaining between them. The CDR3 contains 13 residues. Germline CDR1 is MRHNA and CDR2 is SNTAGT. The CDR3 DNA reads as TGTGCCAGCAGGGATCCGGGGGTCGATGGCTACACCTTC. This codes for CASRDPGVDGYTF.

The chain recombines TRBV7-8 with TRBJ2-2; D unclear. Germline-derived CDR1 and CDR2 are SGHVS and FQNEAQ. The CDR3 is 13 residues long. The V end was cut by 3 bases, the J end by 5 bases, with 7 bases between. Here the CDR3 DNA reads TGTGCCAGCAGCTTGACATGGACCGGGGAGCTGTTTTTT. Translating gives CASSLTWTGELFF. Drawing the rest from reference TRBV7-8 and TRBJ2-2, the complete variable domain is GAGVSQSPRYKVAKRGQDVALRCDPISGHVSLFWYQQALGQGPEFLTYFQNEAQLDKSGLPSDRFFAERPEGSVSTLKIQRTQQEDSAVYLCASSLTWTGELFFGEGSRLTVL.

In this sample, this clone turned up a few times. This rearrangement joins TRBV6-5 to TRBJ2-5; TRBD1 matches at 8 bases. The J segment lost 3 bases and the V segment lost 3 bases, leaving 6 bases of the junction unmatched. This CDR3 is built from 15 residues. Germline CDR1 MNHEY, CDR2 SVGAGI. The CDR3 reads CASSYPGTGEETQYF. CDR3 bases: TGTGCCAGCAGTTATCCCGGGACAGGAGAAGAGACCCAGTACTTC.

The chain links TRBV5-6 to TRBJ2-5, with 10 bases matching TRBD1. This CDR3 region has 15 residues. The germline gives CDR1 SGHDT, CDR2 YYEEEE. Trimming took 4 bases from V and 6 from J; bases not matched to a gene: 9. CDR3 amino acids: CASSGQGGFLQTQYF. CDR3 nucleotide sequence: TGTGCCAGCAGCGGACAGGGGGGCTTTCTGCAGACCCAGTACTTC.

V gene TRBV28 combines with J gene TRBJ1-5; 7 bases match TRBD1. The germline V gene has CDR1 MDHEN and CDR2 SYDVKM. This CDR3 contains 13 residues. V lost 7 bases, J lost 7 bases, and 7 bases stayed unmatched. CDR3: CASIRGQGQPQHF. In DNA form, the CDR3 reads TGTGCCAGCATTAGGGGGCAGGGACAGCCCCAGCATTTT.

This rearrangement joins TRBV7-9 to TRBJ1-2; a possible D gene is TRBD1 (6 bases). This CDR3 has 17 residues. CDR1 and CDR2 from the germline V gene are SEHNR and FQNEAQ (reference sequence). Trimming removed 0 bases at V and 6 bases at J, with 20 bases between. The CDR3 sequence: CASSLATTGISNHGYTF. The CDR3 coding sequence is TGTGCCAGCAGCTTAGCGACCACAGGGATATCTAATCATGGCTACACCTTC.

The CDR3 DNA reads as TGTGCCAGCAGCTTATTTCCCCCGCAACCGGGACAGGGGCCCGCACGCACAGATACGCAGTATTTT. Translation gives CASSLFPPQPGQGPARTDTQYF. V gene TRBV7-8 combines with J gene TRBJ2-3; TRBD1 aligns across 10 bases. This CDR3 region has 22 residues. V shed 2 bases and J 1 base; nucleotides not matched to a gene: 21. CDR1 and CDR2 from the germline V gene are SGHVS and FQNEAQ.

The CDR3 here is CASSSGTIDNEQFF. The CDR3 nucleotides are TGTGCCAGCAGCTCCGGGACTATAGACAATGAGCAGTTCTTC. The V call is TRBV7-8, the J call TRBJ2-1; TRBD2 matches 7 bases. Germline V gene lookup returns CDR1 SGHVS and CDR2 FQNEAQ. Germline trimming cut 4 bases from V and 5 bases from J; bases unmatched to any gene: 5. The CDR3 contains 14 residues.

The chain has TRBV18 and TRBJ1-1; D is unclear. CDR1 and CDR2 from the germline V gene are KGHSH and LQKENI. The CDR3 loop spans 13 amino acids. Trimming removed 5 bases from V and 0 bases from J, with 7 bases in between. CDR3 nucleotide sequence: TGTGCCAGCTCAGAACAGCTGAACACTGAAGCTTTCTTT. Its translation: CASSEQLNTEAFF.

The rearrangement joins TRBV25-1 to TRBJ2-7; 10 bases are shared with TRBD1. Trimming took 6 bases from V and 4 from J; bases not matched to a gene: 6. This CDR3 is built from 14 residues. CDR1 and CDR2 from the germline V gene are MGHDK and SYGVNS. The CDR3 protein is CASSTGTGDYEQYF. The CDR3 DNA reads TGTGCCAGCAGCACCGGGACAGGGGATTACGAGCAGTACTTC.

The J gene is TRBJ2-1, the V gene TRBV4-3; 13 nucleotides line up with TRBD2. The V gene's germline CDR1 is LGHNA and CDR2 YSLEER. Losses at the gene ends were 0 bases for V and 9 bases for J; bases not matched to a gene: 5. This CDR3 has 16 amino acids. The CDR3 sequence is CASSQEPGLAGSEQFF. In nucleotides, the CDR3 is TGCGCCAGCAGCCAAGAGCCGGGACTAGCGGGAAGTGAGCAGTTCTTC.

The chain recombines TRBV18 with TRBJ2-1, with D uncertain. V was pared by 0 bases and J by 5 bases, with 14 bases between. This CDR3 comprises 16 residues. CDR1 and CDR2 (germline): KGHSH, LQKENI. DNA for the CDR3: TGTGCCAGCTCACCACCTAATCTGGGCCAAGACAATGAGCAGTTCTTC. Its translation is CASSPPNLGQDNEQFF.

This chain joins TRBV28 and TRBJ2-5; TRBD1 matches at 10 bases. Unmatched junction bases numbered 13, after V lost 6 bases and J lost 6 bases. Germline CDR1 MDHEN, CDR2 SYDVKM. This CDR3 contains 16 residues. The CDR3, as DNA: TGTGCCAGCAGCAAGGAGGGACAGGGGCAAGGAAAGACCCAGTACTTC. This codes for CASSKEGQGQGKTQYF. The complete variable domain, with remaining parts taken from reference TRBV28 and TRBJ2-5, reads DVKVTQSSRYLVKRTGEKVFLECVQDMDHENMFWYRQDPGLGLRLIYFSYDVKMKEKGDIPEGYSVSREKKERFSLILESASTNQTSMYLCASSKEGQGQGKTQYFGPGTRLLVL.

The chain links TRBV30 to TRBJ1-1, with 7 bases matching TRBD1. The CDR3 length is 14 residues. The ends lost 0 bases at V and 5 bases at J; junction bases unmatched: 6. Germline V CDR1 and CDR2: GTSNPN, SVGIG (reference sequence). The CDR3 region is CAWSVVRGWTEAFF. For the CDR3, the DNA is TGTGCCTGGAGTGTAGTCAGGGGGTGGACTGAAGCTTTCTTT.

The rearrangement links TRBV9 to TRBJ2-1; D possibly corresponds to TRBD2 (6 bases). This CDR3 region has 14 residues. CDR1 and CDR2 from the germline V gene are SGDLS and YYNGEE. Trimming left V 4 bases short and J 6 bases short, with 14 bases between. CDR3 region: CASSPHGGINEQFF. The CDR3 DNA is TGTGCCAGCAGCCCCCACGGGGGAATCAATGAGCAGTTCTTC. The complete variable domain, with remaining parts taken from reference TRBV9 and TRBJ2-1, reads DSGVTQTPKHLITATGQRVTLRCSPRSGDLSVYWYQQSLDQGLQFLIQYYNGEERAKGNILERFSAQQFPDLHSELNLSSLELGDSALYFCASSPHGGINEQFFGPGTRLTVL.

The CDR3 nucleotides are TGTGCCAGCAGTGAAGAGAAGGAAAAAGTCCTAGAATCTCTCACCGGGGAGCTGTTTTTT. Translation gives CASSEEKEKVLESLTGELFF. The genes are TRBV6-1 and TRBJ2-2; D gene ambiguous. Germline V gives CDR1 MNHNS, CDR2 SASEGT. V was pared by 1 base and J by 4 bases, with 25 bases between. The CDR3 totals 20 residues.

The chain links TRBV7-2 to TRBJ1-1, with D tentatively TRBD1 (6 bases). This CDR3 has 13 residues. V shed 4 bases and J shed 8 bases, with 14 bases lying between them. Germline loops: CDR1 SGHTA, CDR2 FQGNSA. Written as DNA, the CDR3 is TGTGCCAGCAGCTACTACCCGGACAGCGAAGCTTTCTTT. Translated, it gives CASSYYPDSEAFF.

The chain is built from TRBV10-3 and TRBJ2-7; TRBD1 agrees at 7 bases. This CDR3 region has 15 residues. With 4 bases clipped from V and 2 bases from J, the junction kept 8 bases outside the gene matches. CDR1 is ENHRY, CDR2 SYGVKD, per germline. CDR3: CAISAGRQGAYEQYF. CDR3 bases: TGTGCCATCAGTGCTGGACGTCAGGGGGCCTACGAGCAGTACTTC.

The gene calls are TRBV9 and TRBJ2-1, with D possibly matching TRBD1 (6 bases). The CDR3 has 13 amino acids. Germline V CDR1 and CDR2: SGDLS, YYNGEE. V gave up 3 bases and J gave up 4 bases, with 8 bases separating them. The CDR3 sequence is CASSAQGYNEQFF. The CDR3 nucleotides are TGTGCCAGCAGCGCACAGGGTTACAATGAGCAGTTCTTC. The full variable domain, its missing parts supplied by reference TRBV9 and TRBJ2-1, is DSGVTQTPKHLITATGQRVTLRCSPRSGDLSVYWYQQSLDQGLQFLIQYYNGEERAKGNILERFSAQQFPDLHSELNLSSLELGDSALYFCASSAQGYNEQFFGPGTRLTVL.

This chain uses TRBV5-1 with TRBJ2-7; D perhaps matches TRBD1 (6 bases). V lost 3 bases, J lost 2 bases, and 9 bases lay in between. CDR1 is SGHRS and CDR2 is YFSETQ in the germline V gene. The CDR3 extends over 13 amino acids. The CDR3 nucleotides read TGCGCCAGCAGCTCGAGGGGGACCTACGAGCAGTACTTC. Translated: CASSSRGTYEQYF.

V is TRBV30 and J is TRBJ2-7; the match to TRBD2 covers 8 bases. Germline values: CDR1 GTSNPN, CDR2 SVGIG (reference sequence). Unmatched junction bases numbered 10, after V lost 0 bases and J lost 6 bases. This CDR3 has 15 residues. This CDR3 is CAWSVLAGDGLEQYF. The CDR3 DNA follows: TGTGCCTGGAGTGTCCTAGCGGGTGATGGGCTCGAGCAGTACTTC.

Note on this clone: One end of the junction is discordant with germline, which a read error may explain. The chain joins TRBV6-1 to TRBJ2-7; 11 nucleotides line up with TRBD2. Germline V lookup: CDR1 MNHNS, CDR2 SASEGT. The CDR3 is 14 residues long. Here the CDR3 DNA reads TGTGCCAGCAGCGAAGGACTAGCGGGCTACGAGCAGTACTTC. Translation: CASSEGLAGYEQYF.

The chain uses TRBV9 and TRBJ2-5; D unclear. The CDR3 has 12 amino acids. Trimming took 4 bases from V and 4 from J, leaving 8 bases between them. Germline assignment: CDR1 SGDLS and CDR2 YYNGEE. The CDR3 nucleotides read TGTGCCAGCAGCCTCTCCCGAGAGACCCAGTACTTC. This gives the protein CASSLSRETQYF.

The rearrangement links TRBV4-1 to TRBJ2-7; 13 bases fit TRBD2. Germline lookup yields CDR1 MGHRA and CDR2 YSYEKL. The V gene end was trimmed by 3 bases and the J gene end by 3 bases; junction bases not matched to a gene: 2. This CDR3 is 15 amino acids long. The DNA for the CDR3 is TGCGCCAGCAGCCACGGACTAGCGGGAGTCTACGAGCAGTACTTC. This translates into CASSHGLAGVYEQYF.

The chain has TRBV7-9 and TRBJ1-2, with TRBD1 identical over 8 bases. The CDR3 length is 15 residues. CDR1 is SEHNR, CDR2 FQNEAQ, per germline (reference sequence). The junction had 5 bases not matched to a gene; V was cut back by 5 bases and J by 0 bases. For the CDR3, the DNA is TGTGCCAGCAGCCCCCGGACAGGGTCTAACTATGGCTACACCTTC. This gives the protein CASSPRTGSNYGYTF.

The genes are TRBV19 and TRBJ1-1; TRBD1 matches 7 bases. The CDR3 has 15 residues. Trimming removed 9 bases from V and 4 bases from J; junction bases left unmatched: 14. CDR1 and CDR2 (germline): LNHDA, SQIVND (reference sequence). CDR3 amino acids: CASQGQLLGGTEAFF. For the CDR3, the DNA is TGTGCCAGCCAGGGACAGCTCCTTGGGGGCACTGAAGCTTTCTTT.

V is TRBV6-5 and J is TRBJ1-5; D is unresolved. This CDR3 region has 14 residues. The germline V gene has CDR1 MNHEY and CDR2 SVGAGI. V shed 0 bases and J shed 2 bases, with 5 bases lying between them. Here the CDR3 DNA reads TGTGCCAGCAGTTACTCCCTCGGCAATCAGCCCCAGCATTTT. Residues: CASSYSLGNQPQHF.